This TCR beta chain was recorded in a study of blood T cell repertoires in COVID-19. Study in general: Acute and convalescent COVID-19 samples came from the United States, Italy and Spain. Sample material is recorded as cDNA or gDNA derived from T cells, B-cell-depleted T cells, or PBMCs.

CDR3 length: 16 amino acids. Germline CDR1 reads SGHVS; CDR2 reads FNYEAQ. V was trimmed by 5 bases and J by 6 bases, leaving 23 bases between them. How the authors handled the data: From reference gene primer amplification, estimates of nucleated cell counts were derived. Clones were sequenced by immunoSEQ multiplex PCR, and TCRdb holds only the in-frame ones, with some missing. The D gene and trimming were derived from the DNA, and the V and J assignments and clone size from that table. The repertoire holds some 72,000 clones, with roughly 80% as singletons. Seattle enrolled patients during active infection and tracked them longitudinally.

The chain links TRBV7-6 to TRBJ2-7; TRBD2 is a possible D gene (5 bases). Sequencing input: peripheral blood. The sequence was collected from a man in his fifties or sixties with COVID-19, enrolled during active disease. CDR3 coding DNA: TGTGCCAGCAGCACGAACTTAGCGTCAAGTGGAGGCGAGCAGTACTTC. Amino acid sequence: CASSTNLASSGGEQYF.